This T cell receptor (beta chain) was obtained from a study of CD8+CD57+ T cells in acquired aplastic anemia. Germline CDR1 KGHDR, CDR2 SFDVKD. This CDR3 contains 16 residues. V lost 3 bases, J lost 9 bases, and 10 bases stayed unmatched. TCR beta VDJ and CDR3 were profiled, and genomic DNA was the template. TCRdb itself ran the reads through MiXCR, one entry per CDR3 protein. The sample records over 150,000 distinct CDR3 sequences, approximately 49% being singletons. The specimen was sorted CD4+, CD8+, or CD8+CD57+ T cells (not recorded which) from PBMCs. The rearrangement uses TRBV24-1 and TRBJ1-6; 7 bases match TRBD1. The sequence derives from a human donor in good health, serving as a control. CDR3 loop: CATSDVGGPGGSPLHF. In nucleotides, the CDR3 is TGTGCCACCAGTGATGTCGGCGGACCAGGGGGTTCACCCCTCCACTTT.